This TCR beta chain appears in the sequencing data of a study of T-cell reconstitution after alpha-beta-depleted transplantation in children (TCRdb year 2016). In the study overall: Using TCR repertoire profiling, the study followed T-cell immune reconstitution in a quantitative way in children after TCRalphabeta/CD19-depleted allogeneic hematopoietic cell transplantation.

The study at large found these results: Apparently early alphabetaT-cell count recovery about two months after transplant reportedly relied on only several hundred rapidly expanded clones derived from non-depleted graft cells. Over the following months the frequencies of hyperexpanded clones went down, and after one year T-cell counts and TCRbeta diversity were mostly credited to newly produced T cells. In some patients, the high TCRbeta diversity seen at day 60 was put down to recipient T cells and intrathymic progenitors that had survived conditioning.

This clonotype has a handful of counts. The antigen this receptor binds is unknown. No base quality information exists; no much larger clone differs at one position. The treatment or condition label, as the study defines it: allogeneic hematopoietic cell transplantation with graft depleted of TCRalphabeta T cells and CD19 B cells. The transplant recipients were children given TCRalphabeta/CD19-depleted allogeneic hematopoietic cell grafts. The library was produced with PCR. TCRdb lists the instrument as Illumina HiSeq 2500. TCR libraries were prepared with molecular barcoding, using unique molecular identifiers to normalize TCRbeta repertoire quantification. TCRdb applied fastp at Q25 and MiXCR to the public reads, then kept only in-frame beta chains. Under each unique CDR3 protein, matching rows form one entry showing the most common genes and DNA. Counted in this sample were about 440,000 distinct CDR3 sequences; 43% of them appeared once. The top ten hold 25% to 30% of the sample.

Clipping removes 1 base from V and 3 bases from J, with 2 as the unmatched junction base count. The CDR3 spans 15 residues, from the cysteine through the phenylalanine. Just the 45-base CDR3 DNA is kept, in frame starting at base 1. Per the germline V gene, MGHRA is the CDR1 and YSYEKL is the CDR2. This clonotype originated in a girl aged 2-10 years with aplastic anemia, due to receive a stem cell transplant. The chain links TRBV4-1 with TRBJ1-2, with TRBD1 identical over 10 junction bases. Sequences were derived from PBMCs, sampled before TCRalphabeta/CD19-depleted stem cell transplant. The CDR3 reads as follows: CASSQGTGGYYGYTF. The DNA sequence follows: TGCGCCAGCAGCCAAGGGACAGGGGGGTACTATGGCTACACCTTC.